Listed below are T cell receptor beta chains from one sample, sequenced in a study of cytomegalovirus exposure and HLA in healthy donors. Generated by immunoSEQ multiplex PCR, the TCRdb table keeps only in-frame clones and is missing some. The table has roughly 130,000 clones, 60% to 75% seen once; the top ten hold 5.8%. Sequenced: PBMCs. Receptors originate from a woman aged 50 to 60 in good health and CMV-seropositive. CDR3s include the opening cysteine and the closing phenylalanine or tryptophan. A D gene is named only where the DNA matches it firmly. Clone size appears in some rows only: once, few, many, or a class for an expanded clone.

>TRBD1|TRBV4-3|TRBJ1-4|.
TGCGCCAGCAGCCGGTTCGGGACAGGGCTCCAAAAACTGTTTTTT
CASSRFGTGLQKLFF
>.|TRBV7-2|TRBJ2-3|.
TGTGCCAGCAGCTCCCAGGGAGGAGATACGCAGTATTTT
CASSSQGGDTQYF
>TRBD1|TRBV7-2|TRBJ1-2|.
TGTGCCAGCACATCCGACAGGGTGGGCGGCTACACCTTC
CASTSDRVGGYTF
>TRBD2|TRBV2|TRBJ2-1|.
TGTGCCAGCAGGGTCACTAGCGGAAATCACAATGAGCAGTTCTTC
CASRVTSGNHNEQFF
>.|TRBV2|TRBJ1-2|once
TGTGCCAGCAGTTCGACAGTTGGCTACACCTTC
CASSSTVGYTF
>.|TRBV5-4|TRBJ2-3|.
TGTGCCAGCAGCCCGGGACTGGCTGTCACAGATACGCAGTATTTT
CASSPGLAVTDTQYF
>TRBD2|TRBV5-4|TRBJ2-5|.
TGTGCCAGCAGCCCAGGACTAGCGGGGGTCCAAGAGACCCAGTACTTC
CASSPGLAGVQETQYF
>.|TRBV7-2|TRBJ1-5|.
TGTGCCAGCAGCTCGACAGAGGATCAGCCCCAGCATTTT
CASSSTEDQPQHF
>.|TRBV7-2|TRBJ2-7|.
TGTGCCAGCAGCTTAGTTGCGCTGATCTCCTACGAGCAGTACTTC
CASSLVALISYEQYF
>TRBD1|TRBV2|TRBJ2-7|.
TGTGCCAGCAGTGAAGGAGACAGGGCACCCGGTAGGCAGTACTTC
CASSEGDRAPGRQYF
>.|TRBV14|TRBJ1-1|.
TGTGCCAGCAGCCATGGGAGGGCTGCCAAAGCTTTCTTT
CASSHGRAAKAFF
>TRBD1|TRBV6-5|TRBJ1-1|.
TGTGCCAGCAGCGACAGGGGAGGAATTACTGAAGCTTTCTTT
CASSDRGGITEAFF
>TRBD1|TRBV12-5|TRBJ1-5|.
TGTGCTAGTGGTTGGGGACAGGGGTATGATCAGCCCCAGCATTTT
CASGWGQGYDQPQHF
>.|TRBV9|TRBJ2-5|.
TGTGCCAGCAGCCTGGGGGCGCGAGGTCAAGAGACCCAGTACTTC
CASSLGARGQETQYF
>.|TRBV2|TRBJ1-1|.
TGTGCCAGCAGTGGCCCGCCGAGAATCTCTGAAGCTTTCTTT
CASSGPPRISEAFF
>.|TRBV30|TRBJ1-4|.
TGTGCCTGGGCAGCGGACTCTAATGAAAAACTGTTTTTT
CAWAADSNEKLFF
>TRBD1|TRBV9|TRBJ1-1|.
TGTGCCAGCAGCGCGAGGACAGGGGCGCTGAACACTGAAGCTTTCTTT
CASSARTGALNTEAFF
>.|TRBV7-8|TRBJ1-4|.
TGTGCCAGCAGCTCACCCACCGTGCGGGAGGGAGCTAATGAAAAACTGTTTTTT
CASSSPTVREGANEKLFF
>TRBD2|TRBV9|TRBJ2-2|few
TGTGCCAGCAGCCCCGGGACTAGCGGCGGGGAGCTGTTTTTT
CASSPGTSGGELFF
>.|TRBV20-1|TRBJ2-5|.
TGCAGTGTCCAGGGCGGGAAGACCCAGTACTTC
CSVQGGKTQYF
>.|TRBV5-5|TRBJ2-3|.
TGTGCCAGCAGTTCCAGGGCAGATACGCAGTATTTT
CASSSRADTQYF
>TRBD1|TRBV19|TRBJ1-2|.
TGTGCCAGTAGTCCGGACAGGGGCCATGGCTACACCTTC
CASSPDRGHGYTF
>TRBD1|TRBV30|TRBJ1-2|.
TGTGCCTGGCACACCGGGACAGGGTCTGGCTACACCTTC
CAWHTGTGSGYTF
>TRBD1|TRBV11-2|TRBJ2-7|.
TGTGCCAGCAGCCCGGGGACAGGCCGGACCACCTACGAGCAGTACTTC
CASSPGTGRTTYEQYF
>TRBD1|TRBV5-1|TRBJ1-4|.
TGCGCCAGCACCCCCCTTGGGACAGGGCTTGCAACTAATGAAAAACTGTTTTTT
CASTPLGTGLATNEKLFF
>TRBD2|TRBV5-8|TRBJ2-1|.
TGTGCCAGCAGCTTAGCCGGGGGGGACGGTGAGCAGTTCTTC
CASSLAGGDGEQFF
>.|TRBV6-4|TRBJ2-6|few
TGTGCCAGCAGTGCGAGTGTGGGGGCCAACGTCCTGACTTTC
CASSASVGANVLTF
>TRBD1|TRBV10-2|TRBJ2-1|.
TGCGCCAGCAGGCCCGGACAGGGAGGCTACAATGAGCAGTTCTTC
CASRPGQGGYNEQFF
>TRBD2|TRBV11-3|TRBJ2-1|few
TGTGCCAGCTCTTTACGGGAGGGGCCGTACAATGAGCAGTTCTTC
CASSLREGPYNEQFF
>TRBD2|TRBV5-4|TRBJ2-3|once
TGTGCCAGCAGCTTGGAGCGGGGGCGGGATACGCAGTATTTT
CASSLERGRDTQYF
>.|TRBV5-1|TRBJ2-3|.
TGCGCCAGCAGCTTTGAACTCACAGATACGCAGTATTTT
CASSFELTDTQYF
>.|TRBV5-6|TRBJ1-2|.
TGTGCCAGCAGCTTGCCGGGTACTAACTATGGCTACACCTTC
CASSLPGTNYGYTF
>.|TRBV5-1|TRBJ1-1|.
TGCGCCAGCAGCCCTTACCCGGGGATAAGAACTAACCCCGATGAAGCTTTCTTT
CASSPYPGIRTNPDEAFF
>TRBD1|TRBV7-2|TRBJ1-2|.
TGTGCCAGCAGCTTGGGCAGGGGGGATTATGGCTACACCTTC
CASSLGRGDYGYTF
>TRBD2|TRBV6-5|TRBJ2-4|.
TGTGCCAGCAGTTCCCCAGCGGGGGCCGCCGGAAACATTCAGTACTTC
CASSSPAGAAGNIQYF
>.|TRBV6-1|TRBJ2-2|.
TGTGCCAGCAGTGACCCCGGAGTAGCCCCGAACACCGGGGAGCTGTTTTTT
CASSDPGVAPNTGELFF
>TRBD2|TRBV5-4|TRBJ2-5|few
TGTGCCAGCAGCTTACAAGCGGGGGAGGCCCAGTACTTC
CASSLQAGEAQYF
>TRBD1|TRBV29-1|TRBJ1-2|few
TGCAGCGTTGAAGGAGGACAGGCGAGGGGCTACACCTTC
CSVEGGQARGYTF
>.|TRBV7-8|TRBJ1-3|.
TGTGCCAGCAGCTCAGGGGCAGACTCTGGAAACACCATATATTTT
CASSSGADSGNTIYF
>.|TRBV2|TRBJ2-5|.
TGTGCCAGCAGTGTTGGCAGCCAAGAGACCCAGTACTTC
CASSVGSQETQYF
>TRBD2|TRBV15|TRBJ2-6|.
TGTGCCACCAAGCGGGGGAACTCTGGGGCCAACGTCCTGACTTTC
CATKRGNSGANVLTF
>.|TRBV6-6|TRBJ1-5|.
TGTGCCAGCAGTTCAGTACAGCCCCAGCATTTT
CASSSVQPQHF